The entry that follows covers one T cell receptor (beta chain) sequence. Its antigen is unknown. Primers for the PCR totalled 60 Vbeta and 13 Jbeta. Repertoires were generated with immunoSEQ multiplex PCR, while TCRdb's copy carries only in-frame clones and drops some. The table lists some 130,000 clones, 60% to 85% of them singletons. This entry is derived from a study of cytomegalovirus exposure and HLA in healthy donors. Study observations and caveats: In vitro data verified a few CMV-associated chains as specific for CMV antigens. Most subjects' HLA-A and HLA-B alleles were reportedly predicted from TCR beta sequences. One cluster of highly shared sequence variants probably arose as a sequencing artifact.

Input material: PBMCs. The sequence was collected from a human donor in good health.

The DNA for the CDR3 is TGTGCCACCATGACGACAGGGATTGGGTCCTACGAGCAGTACTTC. Amino acid sequence: CATMTTGIGSYEQYF. The chain combines TRBV19 with TRBJ2-5, with 7 bases lining up with TRBD1. The J call may not be correct, given that the DNA end is closer to TRBJ2-7. The V gene's germline CDR1 is LNHDA and CDR2 SQIVND (reference sequence). CDR3 size: 15 residues.